Following are 19 T cell receptor beta chains from one sample sequenced in a study of blood T cell repertoires in COVID-19. The protocol was immunoSEQ multiplex PCR, while the TCRdb copy is restricted to in-frame clones and leaves out a portion. Here the sample spans 200,000 to 250,000 clones, over 75% being singletons. Sequencing input: PBMCs or T cells enriched from blood (not recorded which). The receptors shown here come from a woman aged 55-69 years who had recovered from COVID-19.

The chain combines TRBV5-6 with TRBJ2-7; 11 bases agree with TRBD2. The CDR3 covers 14 residues. The V segment lost 2 bases and the J segment 4 bases; nucleotides outside the gene matches: 2. Germline CDR1 reads SGHDT; CDR2 reads YYEEEE. The CDR3 loop reads CASSLTSGSYEQYF. CDR3 bases: TGTGCCAGCAGCTTAACTAGCGGGAGTTACGAGCAGTACTTC.

V and J are TRBV23-1 and TRBJ2-7; D possibly corresponds to TRBD1 (5 bases). TRBV23-1 is reported as an ORF; its role is uncertain. The CDR3 loop spans 18 amino acids. The V and J ends lost 0 bases and 0 bases respectively, with 18 bases between them. The CDR3 bases are TGCGCCAGCAGTCAATCTGGGGCCTTAGCAACTAACTCCTACGAGCAGTACTTC. It yields the protein CASSQSGALATNSYEQYF.

The table lists this clone with a few counts. The chain carries TRBV7-2 and TRBJ2-7, with 10 bases matching TRBD1. CDR1 and CDR2 (germline): SGHTA, FQGNSA. This CDR3 spans 14 amino acids. V lost 3 bases and J lost 5; bases outside the gene matches: 4. The CDR3 DNA is TGTGCCAGCAGCTTTATGACAGGGGGCAACGAGCAGTACTTC. It codes for CASSFMTGGNEQYF.

This clone occurred once. The genes are TRBV18 and TRBJ1-2; a possible D gene is TRBD1 (6 bases). Germline V CDR1 and CDR2: KGHSH, LQKENI. This CDR3 contains 14 residues. V was trimmed by 3 bases and J by 3 bases, leaving 11 bases between them. The chain's CDR3 is CASSPSDSHYGYTF. The CDR3 bases are TGTGCCAGCTCACCGTCGGACAGCCACTATGGCTACACCTTC. Full variable domain (remainder filled in from reference TRBV18 and TRBJ1-2): NAGVMQNPRHLVRRRGQEARLRCSPMKGHSHVYWYRQLPEEGLKFMVYLQKENIIDESGMPKERFSAEFPKEGPSILRIQQVVRGDSAAYFCASSPSDSHYGYTFGSGTRLTVV.

The chain links TRBV10-3 to TRBJ2-6; maybe TRBD2 (5 bases). The V gene lost 2 bases and the J gene lost 0 bases, with 11 bases spanning the gap. The CDR3 sequence is 17 residues long. CDR1 is ENHRY, CDR2 SYGVKD, per germline. The CDR3 DNA reads TGTGCCATCAGTGAGACCGGACTCTCCTCTGGGGCCAACGTCCTGACTTTC. Translating gives CAISETGLSSGANVLTF.

CDR3 in DNA: TGTGCCAGCAGCAAATATTTTGGGGACAGGCGCAGGGACTATGGCTACACCTTC. This translates into CASSKYFGDRRRDYGYTF. This chain connects TRBV21-1 to TRBJ1-2; the table calls TRBD1, which could not be checked here. TRBV21-1 is recorded as a pseudogene. This CDR3 is 18 amino acids long.

The V and J genes are TRBV3-1 (or the pseudogene TRBV3-2) and TRBJ2-3, with 11 nucleotides matching TRBD2. The CDR3 consists of 17 residues. Germline V CDR1 and CDR2: LGHDT, YNNKEL (reference sequence). J lost 2 bases, V lost 1 base, and 5 bases had no gene match. This CDR3 is CASSQVGLAGLTDTQYF. The CDR3 nucleotides are TGTGCCAGCAGCCAAGTCGGACTAGCGGGTCTCACAGATACGCAGTATTTT.

The chain employs TRBV7-9 and TRBJ2-5; 11 bases are a match to TRBD2. J gave up 4 bases and V 8 bases, and 6 bases lay outside the gene matches. Germline values: CDR1 SEHNR, CDR2 FQNEAQ (reference sequence). The CDR3 has 14 residues. In DNA form, the CDR3 reads TGTGCCAGCGAACTAGCGGGAGTGGGAGAGACCCAGTACTTC. This translates into CASELAGVGETQYF.

This rearrangement joins TRBV6-2 or TRBV6-3 to TRBJ1-2, with D unresolved. CDR3 length: 14 amino acids. The germline CDR1 and CDR2 sequences are MNHEY and SVGEGT. With 0 bases removed from V and 4 bases from J, the gap between germline ends came to 9 bases. For the CDR3, the DNA is TGTGCCAGCAGTTACTCGTCCCCCTCCTATGGCTACACCTTC. Translation gives CASSYSSPSYGYTF.

The chain carries TRBV2 and TRBJ2-1, with TRBD1 matching 7 bases. CDR1 and CDR2 (germline): SNHLY, FYNNEI. The junction had 5 bases not matched to a gene; V was cut back by 3 bases and J by 6 bases. The CDR3 extends over 14 amino acids. Here the CDR3 reads CASSEVGQINEQFF. CDR3 DNA sequence: TGTGCCAGCAGTGAGGTGGGACAGATCAATGAGCAGTTCTTC.

Ten or more counts support this clone. The rearrangement uses TRBV11-1 and TRBJ2-5, with TRBD2 as a possible D gene (6 bases). The CDR3 is 14 amino acids. CDR1 and CDR2 (germline): SGHAT, FQDESV (reference sequence). Trimming cost V 2 bases and J 7 bases, with 14 bases left between them. CDR3 nucleotides: TGTGCCAGCAGCTTAATAGAGACTAGTGGGACCCAGTACTTC. As protein: CASSLIETSGTQYF.

The V gene is TRBV6-5, the J gene TRBJ2-7; no reliable D call. The germline CDR1 and CDR2 sequences are MNHEY and SVGAGI. Trimming stripped 0 bases from V and 2 bases from J, with 14 bases between. The CDR3 is 16 residues long. CDR3 sequence: CASSYSSGQKTYEQYF. The DNA for the CDR3 is TGTGCCAGCAGTTACTCCAGTGGCCAGAAGACCTACGAGCAGTACTTC.

The J gene is TRBJ2-7, the V gene TRBV7-9; 12 positions match TRBD2. This CDR3 is 18 amino acids long. V dropped 5 bases and J dropped 0; count of bases not matched to a gene: 11. Germline V lookup: CDR1 SEHNR, CDR2 FQNEAQ (reference sequence). In DNA, the CDR3 is TGTGCCAGCAGCCCGCCTGGACTAGCGGGGCTAAGCTCCTACGAGCAGTACTTC. It codes for CASSPPGLAGLSSYEQYF.

The J gene is TRBJ2-2, the V gene TRBV3-1 (or the pseudogene TRBV3-2), with D tentatively TRBD2 (6 bases). Germline V gene data show CDR1 as LGHDT and CDR2 as YNNKEL (reference sequence). CDR3 size: 14 residues. V was cut by 7 bases and J by 2 bases, with 11 bases left in between. The chain's CDR3 is CASTGVINTGELFF. The CDR3 DNA sequence: TGTGCCAGCACGGGGGTAATAAACACCGGGGAGCTGTTTTTT.

This sequence joins TRBV2 and TRBJ2-2; possible D gene TRBD1, 5 bases. Per the germline V gene, CDR1 is SNHLY and CDR2 is FYNNEI. Trimming stripped 6 bases from V and 4 bases from J, with 9 bases between. The CDR3 consists of 13 residues. CDR3 loop: CASRGPGTGELFF. CDR3 bases: TGTGCCAGCAGGGGGCCGGGCACCGGGGAGCTGTTTTTT.

The chain has TRBV6-2 or TRBV6-3 and TRBJ2-3, with a possible D match to TRBD1 (5 bases). V was shortened by 2 bases and J by 1 base, with 7 bases between the two germline ends. Germline values: CDR1 MNHEY, CDR2 SVGEGT. This CDR3 region has 14 residues. CDR3 sequence (DNA): TGTGCCAGCAGTTACATGGGGCGCACAGATACGCAGTATTTT. Its translation: CASSYMGRTDTQYF.

The rearrangement links TRBV18 to TRBJ2-3; 11 nucleotides line up with TRBD1. Trimming removed 4 bases from V and 3 bases from J; junction bases left unmatched: 3. Germline values: CDR1 KGHSH, CDR2 LQKENI. This CDR3 is 15 amino acids long. The CDR3 sequence: CASSLDRGRTDTQYF. The CDR3 DNA reads TGTGCCAGCTCACTGGACAGGGGGCGAACAGATACGCAGTATTTT.

This chain uses TRBV19 with TRBJ1-1; 10 bases map to TRBD1. The CDR3 is 15 amino acids. The trim removed 5 bases at V and 3 bases at J, leaving 6 bases unmatched. Looked up from germline, CDR1 is LNHDA and CDR2 is SQIVND (reference sequence). CDR3 region: CASSPRQGADTEAFF. CDR3 bases: TGTGCCAGTAGTCCCCGACAGGGGGCGGACACTGAAGCTTTCTTT.

This clone was counted a few times. The V gene is TRBV7-2, the J gene TRBJ2-7; 10 bases agree with TRBD1. Germline V gene sequence: CDR1 SGHTA, CDR2 FQGNSA. The CDR3 length is 14 residues. The ends lost 4 bases at V and 3 bases at J; junction bases unmatched: 3. CDR3 residues: CASSSDRGFYEQYF. CDR3 sequence (DNA): TGTGCCAGCAGCTCGGACAGGGGGTTCTACGAGCAGTACTTC.